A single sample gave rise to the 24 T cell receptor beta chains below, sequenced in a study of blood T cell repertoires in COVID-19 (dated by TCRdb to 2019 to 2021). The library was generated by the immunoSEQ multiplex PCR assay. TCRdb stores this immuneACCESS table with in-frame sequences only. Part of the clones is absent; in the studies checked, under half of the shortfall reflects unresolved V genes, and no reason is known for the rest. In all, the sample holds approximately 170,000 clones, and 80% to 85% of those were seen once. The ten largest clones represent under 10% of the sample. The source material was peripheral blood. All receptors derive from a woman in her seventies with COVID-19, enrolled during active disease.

The CDR3 nucleotides are TGCGCCAGCAGCTTAGAGCCTCACAGCTACGAGCAGTACTTC. Translation: CASSLEPHSYEQYF. The chain has TRBV5-1 and TRBJ2-7; D gene uncertain. This CDR3 region has 14 residues. V lost 2 bases and J lost 3, with 12 bases in between. Germline values: CDR1 SGHRS, CDR2 YFSETQ.

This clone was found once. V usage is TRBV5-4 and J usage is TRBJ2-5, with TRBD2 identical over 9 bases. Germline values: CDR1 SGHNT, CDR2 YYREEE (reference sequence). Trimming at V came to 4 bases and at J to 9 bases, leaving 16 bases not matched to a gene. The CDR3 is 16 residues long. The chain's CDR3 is CASSPDLASGDPAQYF. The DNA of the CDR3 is TGTGCCAGCAGCCCGGATCTGGCTAGCGGGGACCCGGCCCAGTACTTC.

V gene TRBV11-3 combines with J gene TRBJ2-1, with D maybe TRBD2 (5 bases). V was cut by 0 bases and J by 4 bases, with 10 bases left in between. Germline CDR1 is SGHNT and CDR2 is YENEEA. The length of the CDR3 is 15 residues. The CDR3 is CASSLEASRYNEQFF. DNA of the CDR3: TGTGCCAGCAGCTTAGAAGCTAGCAGATACAATGAGCAGTTCTTC.

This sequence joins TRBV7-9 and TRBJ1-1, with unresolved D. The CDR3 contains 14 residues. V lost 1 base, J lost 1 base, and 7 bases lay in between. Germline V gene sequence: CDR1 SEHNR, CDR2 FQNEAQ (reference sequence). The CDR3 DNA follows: TGTGCCAGCAGCTTAGGTCCGGGGAACACTGAAGCTTTCTTT. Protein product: CASSLGPGNTEAFF.

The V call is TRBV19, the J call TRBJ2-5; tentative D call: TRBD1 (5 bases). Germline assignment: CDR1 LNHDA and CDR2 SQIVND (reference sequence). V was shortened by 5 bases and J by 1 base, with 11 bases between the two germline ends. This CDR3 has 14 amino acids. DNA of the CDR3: TGTGCCAGTAGTCTCAGACAGACCCAAGAGACCCAGTACTTC. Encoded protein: CASSLRQTQETQYF.

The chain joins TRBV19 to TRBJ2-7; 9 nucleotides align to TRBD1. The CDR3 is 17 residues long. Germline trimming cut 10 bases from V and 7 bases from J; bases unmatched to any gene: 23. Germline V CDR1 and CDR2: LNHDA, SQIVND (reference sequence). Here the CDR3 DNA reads TGTGCCACTTCCAGAACCGGGACAGGGAGTGTAAAGAGTGAGCAGTACTTC. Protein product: CATSRTGTGSVKSEQYF.

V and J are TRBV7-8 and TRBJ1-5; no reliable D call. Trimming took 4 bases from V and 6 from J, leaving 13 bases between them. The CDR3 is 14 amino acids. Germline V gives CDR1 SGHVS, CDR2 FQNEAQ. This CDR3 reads CASSSRQFAQPQHF. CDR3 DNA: TGTGCCAGCAGCTCCAGACAATTCGCTCAGCCCCAGCATTTT.

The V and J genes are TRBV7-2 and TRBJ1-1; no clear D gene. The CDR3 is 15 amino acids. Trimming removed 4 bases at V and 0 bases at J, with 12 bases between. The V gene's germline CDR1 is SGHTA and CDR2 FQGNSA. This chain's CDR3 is CASSSEPWLNTEAFF. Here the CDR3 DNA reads TGTGCCAGCAGCTCCGAACCTTGGCTGAACACTGAAGCTTTCTTT. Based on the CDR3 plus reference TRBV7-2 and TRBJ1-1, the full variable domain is GAGVSQSPSNKVTEKGKDVELRCDPISGHTALYWYRQSLGQGLEFLIYFQGNSAPDKSGLPSDRFSAERTGGSVSTLTIQRTQQEDSAVYLCASSSEPWLNTEAFFGQGTRLTVV.

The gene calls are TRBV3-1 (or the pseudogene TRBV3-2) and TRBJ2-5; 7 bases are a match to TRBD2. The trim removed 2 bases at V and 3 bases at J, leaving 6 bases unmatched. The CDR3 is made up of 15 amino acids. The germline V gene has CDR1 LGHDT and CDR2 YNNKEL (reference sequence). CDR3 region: CASSQFGAGKETQYF. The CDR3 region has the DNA TGTGCCAGCAGCCAATTCGGAGCGGGGAAAGAGACCCAGTACTTC.

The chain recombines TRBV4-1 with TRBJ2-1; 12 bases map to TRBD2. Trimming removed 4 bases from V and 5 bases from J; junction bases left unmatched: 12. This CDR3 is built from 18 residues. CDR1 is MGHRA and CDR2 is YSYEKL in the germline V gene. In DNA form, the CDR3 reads TGCGCCAGCAGCCCTTACCAAGGACTAGCGGGATGGAACAATGAGCAGTTCTTC. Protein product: CASSPYQGLAGWNNEQFF.

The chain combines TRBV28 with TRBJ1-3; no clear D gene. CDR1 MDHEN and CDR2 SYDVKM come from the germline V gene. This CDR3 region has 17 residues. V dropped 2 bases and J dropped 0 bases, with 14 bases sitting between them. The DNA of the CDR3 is TGTGCCAGCAGTTTAACAGAAACTGGTCTCTCTGGAAACACCATATATTTT. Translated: CASSLTETGLSGNTIYF.

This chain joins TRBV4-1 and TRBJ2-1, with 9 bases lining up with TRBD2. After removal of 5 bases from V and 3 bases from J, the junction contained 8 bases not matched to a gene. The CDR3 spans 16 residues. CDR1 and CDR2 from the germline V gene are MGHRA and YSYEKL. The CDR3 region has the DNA TGCGCCAGCAGCACGGGACTAGCTCAAAACTACAATGAGCAGTTCTTC. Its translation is CASSTGLAQNYNEQFF.

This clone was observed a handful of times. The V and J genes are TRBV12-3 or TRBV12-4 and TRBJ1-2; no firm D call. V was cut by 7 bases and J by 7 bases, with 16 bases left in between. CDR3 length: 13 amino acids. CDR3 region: CASTLGGSSGYTF. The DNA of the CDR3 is TGTGCCAGCACCTTAGGCGGTTCGTCTGGCTACACCTTC.

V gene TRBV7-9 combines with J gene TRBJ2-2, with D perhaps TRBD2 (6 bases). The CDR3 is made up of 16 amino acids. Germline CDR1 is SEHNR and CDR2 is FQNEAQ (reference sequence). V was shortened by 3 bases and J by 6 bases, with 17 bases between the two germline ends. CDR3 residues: CASSFSYGRVAGELFF. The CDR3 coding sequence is TGTGCCAGCAGCTTCAGTTACGGGAGAGTGGCCGGGGAGCTGTTTTTT.

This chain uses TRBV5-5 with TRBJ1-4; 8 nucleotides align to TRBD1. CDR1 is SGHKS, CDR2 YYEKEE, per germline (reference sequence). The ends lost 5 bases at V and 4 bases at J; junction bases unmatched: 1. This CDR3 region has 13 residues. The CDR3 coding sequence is TGTGCCAGCAGGACAGGGGTTAATGAAAAACTGTTTTTT. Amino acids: CASRTGVNEKLFF.

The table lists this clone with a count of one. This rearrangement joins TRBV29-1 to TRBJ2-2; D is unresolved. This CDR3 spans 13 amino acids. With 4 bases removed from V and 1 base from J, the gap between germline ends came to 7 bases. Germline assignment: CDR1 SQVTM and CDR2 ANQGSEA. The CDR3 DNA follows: TGCAGCGTTGGACTTAAGAACACCGGGGAGCTGTTTTTT. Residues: CSVGLKNTGELFF.

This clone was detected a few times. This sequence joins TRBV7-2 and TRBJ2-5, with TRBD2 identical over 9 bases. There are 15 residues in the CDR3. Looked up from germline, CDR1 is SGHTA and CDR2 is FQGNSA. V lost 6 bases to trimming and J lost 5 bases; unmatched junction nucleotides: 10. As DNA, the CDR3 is TGTGCCAGCAGACAGGTTAGCGGGAGATCGGAGACCCAGTACTTC. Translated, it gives CASRQVSGRSETQYF. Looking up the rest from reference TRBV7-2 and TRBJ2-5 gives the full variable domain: GAGVSQSPSNKVTEKGKDVELRCDPISGHTALYWYRQSLGQGLEFLIYFQGNSAPDKSGLPSDRFSAERTGGSVSTLTIQRTQQEDSAVYLCASRQVSGRSETQYFGPGTRLLVL.

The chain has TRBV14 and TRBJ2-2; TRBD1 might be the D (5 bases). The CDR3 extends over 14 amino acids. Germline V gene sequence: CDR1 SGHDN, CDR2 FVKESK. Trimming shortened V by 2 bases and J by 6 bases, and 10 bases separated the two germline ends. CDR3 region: CASSQFTGPGELFF. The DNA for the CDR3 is TGTGCCAGCAGCCAATTTACAGGACCCGGGGAGCTGTTTTTT.

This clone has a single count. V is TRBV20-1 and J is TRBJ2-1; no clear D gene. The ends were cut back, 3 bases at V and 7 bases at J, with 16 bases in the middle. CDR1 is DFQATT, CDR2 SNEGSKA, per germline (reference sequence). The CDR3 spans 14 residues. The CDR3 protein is CSASLPYSSNEQFF. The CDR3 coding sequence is TGCAGTGCTAGTTTGCCCTATAGTTCGAATGAGCAGTTCTTC.

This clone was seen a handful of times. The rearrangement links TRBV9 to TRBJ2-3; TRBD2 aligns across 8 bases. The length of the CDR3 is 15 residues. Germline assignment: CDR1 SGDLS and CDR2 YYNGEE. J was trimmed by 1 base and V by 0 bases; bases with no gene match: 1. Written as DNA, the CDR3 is TGTGCCAGCAGCGTAGGAGCGGGGGGCACAGATACGCAGTATTTT. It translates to CASSVGAGGTDTQYF. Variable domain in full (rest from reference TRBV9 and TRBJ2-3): DSGVTQTPKHLITATGQRVTLRCSPRSGDLSVYWYQQSLDQGLQFLIQYYNGEERAKGNILERFSAQQFPDLHSELNLSSLELGDSALYFCASSVGAGGTDTQYFGPGTRLTVL.

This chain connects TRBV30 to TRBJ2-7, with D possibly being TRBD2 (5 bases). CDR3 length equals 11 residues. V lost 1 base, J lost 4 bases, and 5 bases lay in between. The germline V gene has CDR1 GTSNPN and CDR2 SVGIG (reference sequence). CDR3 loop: CAWSGGYEQYF. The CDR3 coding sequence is TGTGCCTGGAGTGGAGGGTACGAGCAGTACTTC.

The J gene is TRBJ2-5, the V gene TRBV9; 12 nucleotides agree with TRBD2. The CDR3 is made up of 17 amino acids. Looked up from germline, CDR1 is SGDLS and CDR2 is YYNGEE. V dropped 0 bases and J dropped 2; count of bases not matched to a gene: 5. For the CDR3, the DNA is TGTGCCAGCAGCGTAGCTCCTCTAGCGGGAGGGCAAGAGACCCAGTACTTC. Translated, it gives CASSVAPLAGGQETQYF.

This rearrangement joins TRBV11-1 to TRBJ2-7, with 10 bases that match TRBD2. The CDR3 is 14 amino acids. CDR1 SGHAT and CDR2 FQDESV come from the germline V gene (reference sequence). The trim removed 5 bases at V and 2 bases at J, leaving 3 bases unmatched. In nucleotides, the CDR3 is TGTGCCAGCAGCCTGGGACTAGCGACCTACGAGCAGTACTTC. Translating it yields CASSLGLATYEQYF.

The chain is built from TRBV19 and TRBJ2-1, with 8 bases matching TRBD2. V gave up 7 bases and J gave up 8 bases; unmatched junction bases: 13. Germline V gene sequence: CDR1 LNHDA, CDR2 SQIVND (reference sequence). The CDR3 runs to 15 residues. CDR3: CASTAGTRRWDEQFF. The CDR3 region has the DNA TGTGCCAGTACCGCGGGGACTAGAAGGTGGGATGAGCAGTTCTTC.